The rows below give T cell receptor beta chains drawn from one sample of a study of cytotoxic CD8 clonotypes in ibrutinib-treated CLL. Here immunoSEQ multiplex PCR was the method, and the copy in TCRdb shows in-frame clones only, minus some. This sample has over 250,000 clones; about 72% occur once, and the top ten carry roughly 6%. The sample consisted of PBMCs, taken at disease progression, from a patient treated with ibrutinib. These receptors were obtained from a human donor with chronic lymphocytic leukemia. CDR3s include the opening cysteine and the closing phenylalanine or tryptophan. The D gene is left open where the match is weak. A row's size may be missing; if present it is once, few, many or a size class.

size,D,length,J,V,CDR3,DNA
-,TRBD2,15,TRBJ2-3,TRBV7-2,CASSLIAGGTDTQYF,TGTGCCAGCAGCTTAATAGCGGGGGGCACAGATACGCAGTATTTT
once,-,13,TRBJ1-6,TRBV6-1,CAGSGDLGSPLHF,TGTGCCGGCTCAGGGGATCTGGGTTCACCCCTCCACTTT
once,-,15,TRBJ1-4,TRBV6-1,CASSVAGVPNEKLFF,TGTGCCAGCAGTGTAGCAGGGGTCCCTAATGAAAAACTGTTTTTT
few,-,12,TRBJ2-2,TRBV7-3,CASSLYSGELFF,TGTGCCAGCAGCTTATATTCCGGGGAGCTGTTTTTT
-,TRBD2,13,TRBJ2-5,TRBV4-1,CASAPTSEKTQYF,TGCGCCAGCGCCCCGACTAGCGAAAAGACCCAGTACTTC
-,-,15,TRBJ2-3,TRBV5-4,CASSLGQGMADTQYF,TGTGCCAGCAGCTTGGGTCAGGGCATGGCAGATACGCAGTATTTT
-,TRBD2,15,TRBJ2-1,TRBV19,CASATTSGSYNEQLF,TGTGCCAGTGCAACGACTAGCGGCTCCTACAATGAGCAGCTCTTC
-,-,13,TRBJ1-5,TRBV5-4,CASTHRVYQPQHF,TGTGCCAGCACCCACAGGGTATACCAGCCCCAGCATTTT
few,-,13,TRBJ2-5,TRBV5-6,CASSLMRLGTQYF,TGTGCCAGCAGCTTAATGAGGTTGGGGACCCAGTACTTC
-,TRBD2,17,TRBJ2-5,TRBV7-7,CASSPPGLATSQETQYF,TGTGCCAGCAGCCCCCCGGGACTAGCGACCTCCCAAGAGACCCAGTACTTC
-,TRBD2,14,TRBJ2-7,TRBV5-6,CASTTPGGAYEQYF,TGTGCCAGCACCACACCCGGGGGGGCCTACGAGCAGTACTTC
-,-,10,TRBJ2-7,TRBV20-1,CSASWGVQYF,TGCAGTGCTAGTTGGGGCGTTCAGTACTTC
-,-,15,TRBJ2-1,TRBV4-1,CASSQEPQGYNEQFF,TGCGCCAGCAGCCAAGAGCCCCAGGGCTACAATGAGCAGTTCTTC
-,-,14,TRBJ2-6,TRBV9,CASSGTSGANVLTF,TGTGCCAGCAGCGGTACCTCTGGGGCCAACGTCCTGACTTTC
-,-,13,TRBJ2-1,TRBV6-5,CASSYSWYNEQFF,TGTGCCAGCAGTTACTCCTGGTACAATGAGCAGTTCTTC
few,-,16,TRBJ1-6,TRBV5-4,CASSLKGSSYNSPLHF,TGTGCCAGCAGCTTGAAGGGAAGCTCCTATAATTCACCCCTCCACTTT
-,-,15,TRBJ2-7,TRBV7-9,CASSLARWETYEQYF,TGTGCCAGCAGCTTAGCGCGGTGGGAGACCTACGAGCAGTACTTC
-,-,13,TRBJ1-2,TRBV18,CASSQDSRYGYTF,TGTGCCAGCTCCCAGGACAGTCGCTATGGCTACACCTTC
few,-,13,TRBJ1-1,TRBV29-1,CSVRQMMNTEAFF,TGCAGCGTTCGACAGATGATGAACACTGAAGCTTTCTTT
once,-,15,TRBJ2-1,TRBV5-6,CASRTTRILYNEQFF,TGTGCCAGCAGAACCACCCGAATACTCTACAATGAGCAGTTCTTC
-,-,12,TRBJ1-2,TRBV6-5,CASSPNGYGYTF,TGTGCCAGCAGTCCGAATGGCTATGGCTACACCTTC
-,TRBD1,17,TRBJ2-7,TRBV5-1,CASSPVGTGAAGQEQYF,TGCGCCAGCAGCCCGGTTGGAACAGGGGCCGCAGGTCAAGAGCAGTACTTC
-,TRBD1,14,TRBJ2-7,TRBV7-9,CASSLGTGEDEQYF,TGTGCCAGCAGCTTAGGGACAGGGGAAGACGAGCAGTACTTC
-,-,18,TRBJ2-2,TRBV9,CASSVVSEGFANTGELFF,TGTGCCAGCAGCGTAGTTAGCGAGGGGTTTGCGAACACCGGGGAGCTGTTTTTT
-,TRBD1,15,TRBJ2-7,TRBV15,CATSLPRTGIYEQYF,TGTGCCACCAGCCTCCCCCGGACAGGGATCTACGAGCAGTACTTC
once,-,11,TRBJ2-7,TRBV7-2,CASSNKYEQYF,TGTGCCAGCAGCAATAAATACGAGCAGTACTTC
-,TRBD2,14,TRBJ2-3,TRBV4-1,CASNVAGGADTQYF,TGCGCCAGCAACGTAGCGGGGGGGGCAGATACGCAGTATTTT
-,TRBD2,15,TRBJ2-7,TRBV6-6,CASSYSGSGIGEQYF,TGTGCCAGCAGTTACTCGGGGAGCGGGATAGGAGAGCAGTACTTC
-,TRBD1,14,TRBJ2-7,TRBV29-1,CSVVGTGRAYEQYF,TGCAGCGTTGTTGGGACAGGGCGAGCCTACGAGCAGTACTTC
few,-,14,TRBJ1-5,TRBV2,CASSLGGGGQPQHF,TGTGCCAGCAGCCTCGGGGGAGGCGGCCAGCCCCAGCATTTT
-,-,14,TRBJ2-7,TRBV21-1,CASTARAKAYEQYF,TGTGCCAGTACTGCCAGGGCAAAGGCCTACGAGCAGTACTTC
-,-,16,TRBJ2-6,TRBV6-6,CASSLGRFSGANVLTF,TGTGCCAGCAGTCTCGGACGGTTCTCTGGGGCCAACGTCCTGACTTTC
-,-,17,TRBJ1-2,TRBV5-6,CASSLERSSGLDYGYTF,TGTGCCAGCAGCTTGGAACGCTCGTCAGGGCTGGACTATGGCTACACCTTC
-,-,14,TRBJ2-2,TRBV27,CASSLHLNTGELFF,TGTGCCAGCAGTCTCCACTTGAACACCGGGGAGCTGTTTTTT
-,TRBD1,14,TRBJ1-1,TRBV15,CATSRRTGNTEAFF,TGTGCCACCAGCAGGAGGACAGGAAACACTGAAGCTTTCTTT
-,TRBD1,13,TRBJ2-1,TRBV10-3,CAISPGTGDEQFF,TGTGCCATCAGTCCCGGGACAGGGGATGAGCAGTTCTTC
once,TRBD1,13,TRBJ2-7,TRBV7-7,CASSRQGYEEQYF,TGTGCCAGCAGCAGACAGGGTTATGAAGAGCAGTACTTC
-,-,15,TRBJ1-5,TRBV6-1,CASSVKATSNQPQHF,TGTGCCAGCAGTGTAAAGGCGACAAGCAATCAGCCCCAGCATTTT
few,-,12,TRBJ2-7,TRBV2,CATHSASYEQYF,TGTGCCACCCACAGCGCTTCCTACGAGCAGTACTTC
-,TRBD2,15,TRBJ2-7,TRBV9,CASSVEGGTSDEQYF,TGTGCCAGCAGCGTAGAAGGAGGAACTAGCGACGAGCAGTACTTC
-,TRBD1,17,TRBJ2-7,TRBV4-1,CASSQAMIAGQGFEQYF,TGCGCCAGCAGCCAAGCAATGATTGCGGGACAGGGTTTCGAGCAGTACTTC
-,TRBD2,16,TRBJ2-1,TRBV7-9,CASIWEGGTSSLEQFF,TGTGCCAGCATTTGGGAAGGGGGGACTAGCAGTCTTGAGCAGTTCTTC
-,TRBD1,15,TRBJ1-4,TRBV28,CASSFSDRVNEKLFF,TGTGCCAGCAGTTTCTCGGACAGGGTTAATGAAAAACTGTTTTTT
-,-,12,TRBJ2-5,TRBV28,CASSLETDVQYF,TGTGCCAGCAGTTTGGAGACGGACGTCCAGTACTTC
-,-,13,TRBJ2-5,TRBV2,CASRQVARETQYF,TGTGCCAGTCGTCAAGTGGCGAGGGAGACCCAGTACTTC
-,-,15,TRBJ2-6,TRBV28,CASKVDRAGANVLTF,TGTGCCAGCAAGGTGGATCGAGCTGGGGCCAACGTCCTGACTTTC